This TCR beta chain was identified in a study of T cells in Graves' hyperthyroidism and ophthalmopathy. It was RNA transcripts that yielded the amplified TCR beta CDR3 regions. HTBI primers were used for first-round RT-PCR of the TCR CDR3. TCRdb used MiXCR to reprocess the multiplex PCR reads, holding one entry per CDR3 protein. The table includes roughly 570,000 distinct CDR3 sequences, 40% to 55% detected once. The sequence was obtained from an adult woman with Graves' disease, either hyperthyroidism or ophthalmopathy (not recorded which). What was sequenced was peripheral blood or thyroid tissue (not recorded which).

Here the CDR3 reads CASSQEGAGKALGTQYF. CDR3 in DNA: TGTGCCAGCAGCCAAGAAGGAGCGGGCAAGGCCCTGGGGACCCAGTACTTC. The rearrangement joins TRBV3-1 to TRBJ2-5, with a weak D call TRBD2 (6 bases). The CDR3 extends over 17 amino acids. The germline gives CDR1 LGHDT, CDR2 YNNKEL (reference sequence). V was cut by 0 bases and J by 7 bases, with 21 bases left in between.